This TCR beta chain derives from a study of blood T cell repertoires in COVID-19 (dated by TCRdb to about 2020). Context from the whole study: The collaborator samples originated in the United States, Italy and Spain and spanned the acute and convalescent phases of COVID-19. Subjects who had been exposed to COVID-19, were actively infected with it, or had recovered from it provided the deeply sampled blood TCRbeta repertoires that made up the dataset. Where available, HLA class I and class II types were taken from metadata supplied by the sample provider and were not determined by assay-based typing. A freely available public database, intended as a resource for researchers studying the immune response to SARS-CoV-2, is where the repertoires were released. A de-identified subject ID, COVID-19 status, age in years and sex were almost always included in the sample metadata. The material from the prospective study consisted of cDNA or gDNA derived from T cells, B-cell-depleted T cells, or PBMCs. Samples came from the ongoing ImmuneRACE study (first 160 participants) plus 1,254 subjects from 6 global collaborators. Broad study findings and their caveats: Clinical and demographic metadata were provided uncurated, with the amount varying by source and participant.

The immunoSEQ Assay, a bias-controlled multiplex PCR, was used to amplify TCRbeta CDR3 regions from genomic DNA. In the original analysis: The number of nucleated cells in each sample was estimated from the amplification of reference gene primers within the assay. Sequence reads were collapsed and filtered to measure the absolute abundance of every unique TCRbeta CDR3 rearrangement. For each sample, productive Simpson clonality was calculated as the square root of Simpson's diversity index over productive rearrangements. TCRdb stores this immuneACCESS table with in-frame sequences only. Part of the clones is absent; in the studies checked, under half of the shortfall reflects unresolved V genes, and no reason is known for the rest. Clone size and V and J calls were adopted from that table, with D and trimming inferred from the DNA. The sample yields 210,000 or so clones; almost 90% were counted once. The ten largest clonotypes hold 0.5% to 0.75% of the sample.

Whole blood was collected in K2EDTA tubes by collaborating institutions according to the institutions' own protocols. For TCRbeta analysis, collaborators shipped samples as frozen whole blood, isolated PBMCs, or DNA extracted from either of those sample types. A remark on this clone: Which antigen it targets is not known. It has no much larger one-base neighbor in the sample; base qualities were not kept.

As encoded in the germline V gene, CDR1 is SQVTM while CDR2 is ANQGSEA. Trimming costs V 6 bases and J 3 bases, and their ends lie 21 bases apart. The CDR3 starts with the cysteine, ends with the phenylalanine, and has 16 residues. Just the 48-base CDR3 DNA is kept, in frame starting at base 1. Source material: peripheral blood. The TCR originated in a man aged 50-59 years with acute or convalescent COVID-19. The chain couples TRBV29-1 to TRBJ2-1, with a weak D call of TRBD2 (7 bases match). This receptor carries the CDR3 CSVHIGGAYLYNEQFF. At the DNA level, the sequence is TGCAGCGTCCACATTGGGGGGGCGTACCTCTACAATGAGCAGTTCTTC.